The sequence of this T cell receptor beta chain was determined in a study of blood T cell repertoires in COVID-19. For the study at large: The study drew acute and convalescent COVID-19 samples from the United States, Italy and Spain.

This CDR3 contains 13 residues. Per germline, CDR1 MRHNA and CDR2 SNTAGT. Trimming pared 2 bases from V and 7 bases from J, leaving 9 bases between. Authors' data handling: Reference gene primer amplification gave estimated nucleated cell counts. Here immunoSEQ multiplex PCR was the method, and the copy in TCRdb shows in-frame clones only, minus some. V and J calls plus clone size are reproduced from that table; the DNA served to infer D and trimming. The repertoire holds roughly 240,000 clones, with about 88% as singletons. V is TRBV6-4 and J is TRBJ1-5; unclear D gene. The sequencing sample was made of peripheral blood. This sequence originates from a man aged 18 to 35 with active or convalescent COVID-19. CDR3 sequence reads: CASSDVEGQPQHF. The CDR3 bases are TGTGCCAGCAGTGACGTGGAGGGACAGCCCCAGCATTTT.